The clone carrying this T cell receptor (beta chain) has only one observation. Antigen unknown. The record originates from a study of T cell responses to AZD1222 COVID-19 vaccine. Findings and caveats of the study: The donors showed a predominance of white British ancestry and of females, with possible underestimation of clonal diversity.

V lost 4 bases and J 3 bases, leaving 16 bases between the germline ends. Germline V gives CDR1 SGHRS, CDR2 YFSETQ. This CDR3 comprises 15 residues. Sequencing was performed with immunoSEQ multiplex PCR; in TCRdb, only in-frame clones are kept and a portion is missing. The sample records about 150,000 clones, more than 90% being singletons. The J gene is TRBJ1-1, the V gene TRBV5-1, with a weak D call TRBD1 (6 bases). The sequence was obtained from an adult who received the AZD1222 COVID-19 vaccine. Sequences were derived from peripheral blood, sampled 28 days after the second AZD1222 dose. CDR3 nucleotide sequence: TGCGCCAGCAGCCTGAGGGGGGCTGCGGACACTGAAGCTTTCTTT. Its protein product is CASSLRGAADTEAFF.